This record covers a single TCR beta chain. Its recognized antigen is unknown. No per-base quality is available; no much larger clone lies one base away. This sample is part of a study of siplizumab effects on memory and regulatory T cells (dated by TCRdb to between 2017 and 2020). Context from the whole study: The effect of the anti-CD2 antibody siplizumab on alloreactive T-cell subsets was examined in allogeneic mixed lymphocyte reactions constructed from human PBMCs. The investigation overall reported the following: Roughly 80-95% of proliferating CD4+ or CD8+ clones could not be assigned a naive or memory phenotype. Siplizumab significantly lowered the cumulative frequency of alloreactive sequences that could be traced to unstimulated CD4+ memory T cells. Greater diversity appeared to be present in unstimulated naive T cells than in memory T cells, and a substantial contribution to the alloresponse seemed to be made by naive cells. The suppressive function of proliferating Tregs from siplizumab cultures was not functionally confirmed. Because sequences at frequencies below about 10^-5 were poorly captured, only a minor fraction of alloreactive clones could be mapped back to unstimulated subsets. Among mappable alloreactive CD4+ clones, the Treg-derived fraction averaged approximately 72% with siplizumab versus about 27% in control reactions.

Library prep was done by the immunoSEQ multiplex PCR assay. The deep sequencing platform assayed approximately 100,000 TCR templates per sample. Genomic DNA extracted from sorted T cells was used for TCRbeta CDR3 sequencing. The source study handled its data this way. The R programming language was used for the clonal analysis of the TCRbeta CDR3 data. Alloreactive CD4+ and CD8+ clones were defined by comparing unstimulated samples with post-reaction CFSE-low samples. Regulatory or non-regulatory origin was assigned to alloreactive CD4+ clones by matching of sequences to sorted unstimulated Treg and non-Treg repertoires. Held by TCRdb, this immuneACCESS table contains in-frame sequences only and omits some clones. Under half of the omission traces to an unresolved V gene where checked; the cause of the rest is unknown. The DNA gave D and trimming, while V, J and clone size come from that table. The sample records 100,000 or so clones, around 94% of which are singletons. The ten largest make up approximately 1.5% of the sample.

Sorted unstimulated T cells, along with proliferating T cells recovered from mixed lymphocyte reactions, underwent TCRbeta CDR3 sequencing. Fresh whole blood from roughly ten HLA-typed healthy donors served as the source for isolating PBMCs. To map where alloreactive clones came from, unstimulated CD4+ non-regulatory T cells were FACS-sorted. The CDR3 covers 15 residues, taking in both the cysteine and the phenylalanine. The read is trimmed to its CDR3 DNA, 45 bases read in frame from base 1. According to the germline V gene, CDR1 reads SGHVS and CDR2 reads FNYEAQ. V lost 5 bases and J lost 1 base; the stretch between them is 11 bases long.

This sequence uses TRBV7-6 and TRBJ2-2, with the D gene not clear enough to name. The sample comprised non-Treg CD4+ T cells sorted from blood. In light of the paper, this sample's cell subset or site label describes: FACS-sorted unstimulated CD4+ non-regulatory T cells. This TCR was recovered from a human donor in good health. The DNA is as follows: TGTGCCAGCAGCCCCTCCTTTAGGAACACCGGGGAGCTGTTTTTT. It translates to CASSPSFRNTGELFF.